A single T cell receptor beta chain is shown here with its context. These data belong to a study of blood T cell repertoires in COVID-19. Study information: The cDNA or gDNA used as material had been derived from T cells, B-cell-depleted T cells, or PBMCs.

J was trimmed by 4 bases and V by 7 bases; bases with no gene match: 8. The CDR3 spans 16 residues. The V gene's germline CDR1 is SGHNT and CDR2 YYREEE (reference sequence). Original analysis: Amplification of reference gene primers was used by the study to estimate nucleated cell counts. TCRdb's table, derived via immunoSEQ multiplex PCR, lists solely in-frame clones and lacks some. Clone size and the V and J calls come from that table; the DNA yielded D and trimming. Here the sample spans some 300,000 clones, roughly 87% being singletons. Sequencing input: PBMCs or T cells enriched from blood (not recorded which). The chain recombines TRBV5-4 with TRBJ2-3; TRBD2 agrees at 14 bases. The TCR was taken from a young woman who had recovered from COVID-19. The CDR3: CASGDRTSGRSDTQYF. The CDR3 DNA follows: TGTGCCAGCGGAGACCGGACTAGCGGGAGGTCAGATACGCAGTATTTT.